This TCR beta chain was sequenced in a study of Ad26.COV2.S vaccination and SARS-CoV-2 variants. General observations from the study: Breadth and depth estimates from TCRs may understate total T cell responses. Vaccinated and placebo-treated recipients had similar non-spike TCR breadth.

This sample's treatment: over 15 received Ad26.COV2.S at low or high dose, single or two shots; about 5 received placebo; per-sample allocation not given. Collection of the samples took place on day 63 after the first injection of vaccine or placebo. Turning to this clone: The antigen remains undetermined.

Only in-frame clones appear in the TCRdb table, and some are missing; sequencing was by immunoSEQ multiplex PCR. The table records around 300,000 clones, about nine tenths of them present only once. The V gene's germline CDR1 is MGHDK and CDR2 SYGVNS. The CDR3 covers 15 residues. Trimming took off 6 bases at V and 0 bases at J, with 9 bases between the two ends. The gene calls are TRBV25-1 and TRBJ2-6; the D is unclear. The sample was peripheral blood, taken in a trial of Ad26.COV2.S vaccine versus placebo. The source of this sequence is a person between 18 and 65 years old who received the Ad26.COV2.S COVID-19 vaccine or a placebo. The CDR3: CASRESYSGANVLTF. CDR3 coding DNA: TGTGCCAGCAGGGAGAGCTACTCTGGGGCCAACGTCCTGACTTTC.